The 28 T cell receptor beta chains given below trace back to one sample, sequenced in a study of blood T cell repertoires in COVID-19. Generated by immunoSEQ multiplex PCR, the TCRdb table keeps only in-frame clones and is missing some. The table has approximately 180,000 clones, about 90% seen once. The sequenced sample consisted of peripheral blood. All receptors derive from a man between 60 and 70 years old with active or convalescent COVID-19.

V is TRBV11-1 and J is TRBJ1-2; a weak D match, TRBD1 (6 bases). The germline CDR1 and CDR2 sequences are SGHAT and FQDESV (reference sequence). Trimming stripped 3 bases from V and 6 bases from J, with 11 bases between. The length of the CDR3 is 13 residues. In nucleotides, the CDR3 is TGTGCCAGCAGCTTGACAGGTGGACATGGCTACACCTTC. This gives the protein CASSLTGGHGYTF.

V gene TRBV19 combines with J gene TRBJ2-7; TRBD2 matches at 9 bases. Germline CDR1 and CDR2: LNHDA and SQIVND (reference sequence). The CDR3 spans 15 residues. Germline trimming cut 5 bases from V and 1 base from J; bases unmatched to any gene: 6. CDR3 in amino acids: CASSYGLAGSYEQYF. The DNA of the CDR3 is TGTGCCAGTAGTTATGGGCTAGCGGGGTCCTACGAGCAGTACTTC.

This rearrangement joins TRBV2 to TRBJ2-1; 7 bases align to TRBD1. After removal of 11 bases from V and 0 bases from J, the junction contained 13 bases not matched to a gene. The germline V gene has CDR1 SNHLY and CDR2 FYNNEI. There are 16 residues in the CDR3. The CDR3 sequence: CAGGPTSGGSYNEQFF. Here the CDR3 DNA reads TGTGCCGGAGGCCCCACTTCAGGGGGCTCCTACAATGAGCAGTTCTTC.

This clone has only one observation. The chain has TRBV4-1 and TRBJ2-7; no clear D gene. Germline assignment: CDR1 MGHRA and CDR2 YSYEKL. The CDR3 runs to 12 residues. V shed 4 bases and J shed 3 bases, with 7 bases lying between them. The CDR3, as DNA: TGCGCCAGCAGCCCCGGTGGCTACGAGCAGTACTTC. This encodes CASSPGGYEQYF.

The chain combines TRBV5-1 with TRBJ2-5, with D maybe TRBD1 (5 bases). This CDR3 is 13 amino acids long. Germline V gene lookup returns CDR1 SGHRS and CDR2 YFSETQ. V was clipped by 1 base and J by 1 base, with 5 bases between them. Here the CDR3 reads CASSLRGQETQYF. In DNA, the CDR3 is TGCGCCAGCAGCTTGAGGGGCCAAGAGACCCAGTACTTC.

The rearrangement joins TRBV2 to TRBJ1-5, with D unclear. The length of the CDR3 is 16 residues. V was pared by 5 bases and J by 0 bases, with 14 bases between. CDR1 SNHLY and CDR2 FYNNEI come from the germline V gene. CDR3 DNA sequence: TGTGCCAGCAGTAACCCAGGTTTTTATAGCAATCAGCCCCAGCATTTT. It yields the protein CASSNPGFYSNQPQHF.

The chain carries TRBV3-1 (or the pseudogene TRBV3-2) and TRBJ1-1; 11 positions match TRBD1. The ends lost 3 bases at V and 10 bases at J; junction bases unmatched: 10. The V gene's germline CDR1 is LGHDT and CDR2 YNNKEL (reference sequence). The CDR3 runs 15 residues. CDR3 loop: CASSQSDRGQGAAFF. CDR3 in DNA: TGTGCCAGCAGCCAGTCGGACAGGGGGCAAGGTGCAGCTTTCTTT.

The chain has TRBV3-1 (or the pseudogene TRBV3-2) and TRBJ1-2; tentatively, D is TRBD1 (5 bases). Trimming shortened V by 0 bases and J by 3 bases, and 11 bases separated the two germline ends. The germline V gene has CDR1 LGHDT and CDR2 YNNKEL (reference sequence). The CDR3 has 15 residues. CDR3 sequence reads: CASSQDPDSDYGYTF. As DNA, the CDR3 is TGTGCCAGCAGCCAAGATCCCGACAGCGACTATGGCTACACCTTC.

The V gene is TRBV19, the J gene TRBJ2-5, with D possibly TRBD2 on 5 matching bases. This CDR3 has 13 amino acids. The V end lost 4 bases, the J end lost 0 bases, and 6 bases lay between the germline ends. CDR1 is LNHDA and CDR2 is SQIVND in the germline V gene (reference sequence). Written as DNA, the CDR3 is TGTGCCAGTAGTAGCGGGTACCAAGAGACCCAGTACTTC. It specifies CASSSGYQETQYF.

The J gene is TRBJ2-2, the V gene TRBV4-1; TRBD1 might be the D (5 bases). The CDR3 length is 16 residues. CDR1 and CDR2 from the germline V gene are MGHRA and YSYEKL. Trimming took 0 bases from V and 5 from J, leaving 13 bases between them. The CDR3 loop reads CASSQEGASLTGELFF. The CDR3 DNA is TGCGCCAGCAGCCAAGAAGGGGCCAGCCTTACCGGGGAGCTGTTTTTT.

The chain joins TRBV5-1 to TRBJ1-4, with TRBD1 matching over 7 bases. The CDR3 covers 14 residues. Germline V gene sequence: CDR1 SGHRS, CDR2 YFSETQ. The J segment lost 4 bases and the V segment lost 4 bases, leaving 4 bases of the junction unmatched. CDR3 in DNA: TGCGCCAGCAGCCTCTGGACAGGTAATGAAAAACTGTTTTTT. Translated: CASSLWTGNEKLFF.

V and J are TRBV3-1 (or the pseudogene TRBV3-2) and TRBJ2-2; 11 nucleotides agree with TRBD2. Trimming removed 8 bases from V and 4 bases from J; junction bases left unmatched: 9. This CDR3 comprises 16 residues. The germline gives CDR1 LGHDT, CDR2 YNNKEL (reference sequence). The CDR3 DNA sequence: TGTGCCAGCGGCCGCATTAGCGGGGGGGCCACCGGGGAGCTGTTTTTT. Amino acid sequence: CASGRISGGATGELFF.

This chain links TRBV2 with TRBJ2-5; D gene unclear. The V end lost 4 bases, the J end lost 5 bases, and 11 bases lay between the germline ends. The CDR3 has 13 amino acids. Germline loops: CDR1 SNHLY, CDR2 FYNNEI. The chain's CDR3 is CASSALLRETQYF. CDR3 DNA sequence: TGTGCCAGCAGTGCCCTACTACGGGAGACCCAGTACTTC.

The J gene is TRBJ2-4, the V gene TRBV27; D gene unclear. The CDR3 contains 15 residues. The V end lost 4 bases, the J end lost 0 bases, and 10 bases lay between the germline ends. CDR1 MNHEY and CDR2 SMNVEV come from the germline V gene (reference sequence). This CDR3 is CASSSLQLAKNIQYF. CDR3 DNA sequence: TGTGCCAGCAGTTCATTACAGTTAGCCAAAAACATTCAGTACTTC.

This chain uses TRBV21-1 with TRBJ1-5; TRBD1 is taken as the D call from the table, unchecked against the DNA. TRBV21-1 corresponds to a pseudogene. This CDR3 has 17 amino acids. Here the CDR3 reads CASSKGSQGLLNQPQHF. CDR3 DNA: TGTGCCAGCAGCAAAGGTTCACAGGGGCTCTTGAATCAGCCCCAGCATTTT.

V usage is TRBV3-1 (or the pseudogene TRBV3-2) and J usage is TRBJ2-2, with D hard to call. There are 14 residues in the CDR3. Germline loops: CDR1 LGHDT, CDR2 YNNKEL (reference sequence). V lost 4 bases and J lost 4, with 10 bases in between. The CDR3 region has the DNA TGTGCCAGCAGCCCGCCCTCGCGCACCGGGGAGCTGTTTTTT. Protein product: CASSPPSRTGELFF.

V and J are TRBV7-9 and TRBJ2-7, with 8 bases matching TRBD1. The CDR3 length is 15 residues. Germline V gene data show CDR1 as SEHNR and CDR2 as FQNEAQ (reference sequence). J lost 3 bases, V lost 4 bases, and 8 bases had no gene match. The CDR3 DNA reads TGTGCCAGCAGCTCGCCGGGACAGGCTCTCTACGAGCAGTACTTC. It yields the protein CASSSPGQALYEQYF. The full variable domain, with the rest looked up from reference TRBV7-9 and TRBJ2-7, is DTGVSQNPRHKITKRGQNVTFRCDPISEHNRLYWYRQTLGQGPEFLTYFQNEAQLEKSRLLSDRFSAERPKGSFSTLEIQRTEQGDSAMYLCASSSPGQALYEQYFGPGTRLTVT.

This clone appeared once. This chain links TRBV2 with TRBJ2-1; 11 bases line up with TRBD2. This CDR3 region has 16 residues. CDR1 and CDR2 from the germline V gene are SNHLY and FYNNEI. The V gene end was trimmed by 8 bases and the J gene end by 4 bases; junction bases not matched to a gene: 10. This CDR3 is CASPRPGTSGYNEQFF. The CDR3 region has the DNA TGTGCCAGCCCCCGACCCGGGACTAGCGGATACAATGAGCAGTTCTTC.

The chain joins TRBV18 to TRBJ2-3; TRBD1 agrees at 8 bases. The length of the CDR3 is 14 residues. After removal of 0 bases from V and 4 bases from J, the junction contained 0 bases not matched to a gene. Per the germline V gene, CDR1 is KGHSH and CDR2 is LQKENI. The CDR3: CASSPPTGADTQYF. The CDR3 DNA follows: TGTGCCAGCTCACCACCGACAGGGGCAGATACGCAGTATTTT.

There are a few counts of this clone. V gene TRBV12-2 combines with J gene TRBJ2-6; no check of the table's D call, TRBD1, against the DNA was made. TRBV12-2 is a known pseudogene. The CDR3 sequence is 17 residues long. CDR3 bases: TGTGCAAGTCGGGCCGGGACAGGGGGAGCTGGGGCCAACGTCCTGACTTTC. Its translation: CASRAGTGGAGANVLTF.

V and J are TRBV19 and TRBJ1-3, with D possibly matching TRBD1 (5 bases). The CDR3 sequence is 14 residues long. Between the trimmed V and J ends, which lost 9 bases and 9 bases, there was a span of 21 bases. Germline V CDR1 and CDR2: LNHDA, SQIVND (reference sequence). CDR3 amino acids: CASNTGDPESTIYF. The DNA of the CDR3 is TGTGCCAGCAACACGGGGGACCCGGAGAGCACCATATATTTT.

The J gene is TRBJ2-2, the V gene TRBV7-3; 14 bases agree with TRBD2. V dropped 7 bases and J dropped 7; count of bases not matched to a gene: 8. Germline V gene data show CDR1 as SGHTA and CDR2 as FQGTGA. This CDR3 contains 16 residues. The CDR3 region is CASTLTSGGANGELFF. The CDR3 nucleotides are TGTGCCAGCACCCTGACTAGCGGGGGGGCCAACGGGGAGCTGTTTTTT.

This clone was detected only once. The chain uses TRBV5-4 and TRBJ1-1; TRBD1 might be the D (6 bases). Germline CDR1 reads SGHNT; CDR2 reads YYREEE (reference sequence). The CDR3 has 13 residues. The V and J ends lost 4 bases and 2 bases respectively, with 9 bases between them. CDR3 coding DNA: TGTGCCAGCAGCGCGGACAGAAACACTGAAGCTTTCTTT. Translating it yields CASSADRNTEAFF.

The chain has TRBV20-1 and TRBJ2-5, with TRBD1 matching 7 bases. Germline V gene data show CDR1 as DFQATT and CDR2 as SNEGSKA (reference sequence). This CDR3 is 12 amino acids long. Trimming took 3 bases from V and 5 from J; bases not matched to a gene: 3. The CDR3 spells CSASRGLETQYF. For the CDR3, the DNA is TGCAGTGCTAGTAGGGGGCTTGAGACCCAGTACTTC.

The CDR3 is CASSLLLTDTQYF. The CDR3 DNA reads as TGTGCCAGCAGTTTACTTCTCACAGATACGCAGTATTTT. The chain is built from TRBV27 and TRBJ2-3, with no clear D. Per germline, CDR1 MNHEY and CDR2 SMNVEV (reference sequence). The V end was cut by 2 bases, the J end by 2 bases, with 5 bases between. The CDR3 contains 13 residues.

The sample holds many counts of this clone. The chain carries TRBV4-2 and TRBJ1-1; 8 bases agree with TRBD1. In germline, CDR1 is LGHNA, CDR2 YNFKEQ. J gave up 1 base and V 1 base, and 8 bases lay outside the gene matches. The CDR3 runs to 17 residues. The DNA of the CDR3 is TGTGCCAGCAGCCAAGGGACAGGGCGGTTCAGGAACACTGAAGCTTTCTTT. Translating gives CASSQGTGRFRNTEAFF.

The chain is built from TRBV5-1 and TRBJ1-4; D remains unclear. Looked up from germline, CDR1 is SGHRS and CDR2 is YFSETQ. Trimming left V 4 bases short and J 3 bases short, with 16 bases between. The CDR3 totals 16 residues. The CDR3 coding sequence is TGCGCCAGCAGCAAAGATACCGAGAGGGCTAATGAAAAACTGTTTTTT. Its translation is CASSKDTERANEKLFF.

The chain has TRBV30 and TRBJ1-1, with TRBD1 as a possible D gene (6 bases). CDR3 length equals 15 residues. Looked up from germline, CDR1 is GTSNPN and CDR2 is SVGIG (reference sequence). V lost 2 bases, J lost 3 bases, and 16 bases lay in between. The CDR3, as DNA: TGTGCCTGGAGTAGCGGGGGCCCATGGGACACTGAAGCTTTCTTT. As protein: CAWSSGGPWDTEAFF.